This T cell receptor (beta chain) was captured by sequencing in a study of T cells in Graves' hyperthyroidism and ophthalmopathy. Study-wide background: The authors collected peripheral blood at initial diagnosis, before any treatment.

Amplified regions were TCR beta CDR3 sequences from RNA transcripts. First-round RT-PCR of the TCR CDR3 relied on the HTBI primer set. TCRdb re-derived calls from the multiplex PCR reads in MiXCR, one entry per CDR3 protein. The sample shows more than 550,000 distinct CDR3 sequences, around 15% of them seen only once. Many counts were recorded for this clonotype. Its target is unknown. Study observations and caveats: Most thyroid clonotypes expanded above 0.001 appeared in blood too.

The study enrolled patients aged 18 to 65 with newly diagnosed hyperthyroidism of under 2 months' duration. The sample was blood. The clonotype comes from a man aged 45-60 years with Graves' hyperthyroidism.

CDR3 loop: CASSPASGSYYGYTF. CDR3 sequence (DNA): TGTGCCAGCAGCCCAGCCTCCGGGAGCTACTATGGCTACACCTTC. The chain is built from TRBV28 and TRBJ1-2; D remains ambiguous. The CDR3 is 15 residues long. V lost 6 bases and J lost 3, with 17 bases in between. From germline, CDR1 is MDHEN and CDR2 SYDVKM.